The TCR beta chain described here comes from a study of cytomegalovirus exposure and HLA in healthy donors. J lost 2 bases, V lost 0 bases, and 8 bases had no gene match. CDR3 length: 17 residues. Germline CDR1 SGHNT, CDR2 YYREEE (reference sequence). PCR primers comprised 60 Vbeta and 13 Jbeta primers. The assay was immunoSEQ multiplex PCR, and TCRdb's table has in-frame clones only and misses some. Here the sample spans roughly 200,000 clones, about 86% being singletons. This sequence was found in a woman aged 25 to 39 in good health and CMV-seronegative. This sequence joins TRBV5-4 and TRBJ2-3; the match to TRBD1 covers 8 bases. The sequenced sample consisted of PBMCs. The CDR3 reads CASSLDLGQGHTDTQYF. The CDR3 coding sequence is TGTGCCAGCAGCTTGGACCTTGGACAGGGCCACACAGATACGCAGTATTTT.